This TCR beta chain originates from a study of blood T cell repertoires in COVID-19. On the study more broadly: The study drew acute and convalescent COVID-19 samples from the United States, Italy and Spain. Sample material is recorded as cDNA or gDNA derived from T cells, B-cell-depleted T cells, or PBMCs.

Original processing methods: Nucleated cell counts were estimated from reference gene primer amplification. Sequenced by immunoSEQ multiplex PCR; TCRdb stores in-frame clones only, minus some. V and J calls and clone size follow that table, whereas D and trimming were derived from the DNA. The profile shows about 180,000 clones, approximately 83% of them singletons. This CDR3 has 14 residues. Germline V gene lookup returns CDR1 MDHEN and CDR2 SYDVKM. Trimming removed 8 bases from V and 4 bases from J, with 17 bases in between. This rearrangement joins TRBV28 to TRBJ1-1; weak D call: TRBD1 (5 bases). The receptor was isolated from a human donor with active or convalescent COVID-19. The donor label of this sample is uncertain. Specimen: peripheral blood. The CDR3 DNA reads as TGTGCCAGCGGCAGCGTGGGGCGCGGCACTGAAGCTTTCTTT. It yields the protein CASGSVGRGTEAFF.